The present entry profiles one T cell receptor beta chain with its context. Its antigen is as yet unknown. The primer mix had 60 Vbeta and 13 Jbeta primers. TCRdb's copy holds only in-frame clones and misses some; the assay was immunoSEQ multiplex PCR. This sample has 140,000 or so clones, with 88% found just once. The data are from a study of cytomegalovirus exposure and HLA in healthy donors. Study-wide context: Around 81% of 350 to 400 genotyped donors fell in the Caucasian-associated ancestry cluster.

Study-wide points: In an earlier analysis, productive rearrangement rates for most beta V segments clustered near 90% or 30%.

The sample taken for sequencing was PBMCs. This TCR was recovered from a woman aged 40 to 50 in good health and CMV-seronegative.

The CDR3 region has the DNA TGTGCCAGCAGCACCGAGGACAGGGGAAGTACCGGGGAGCTGTTTTTT. It codes for CASSTEDRGSTGELFF. The rearrangement links TRBV9 to TRBJ2-2; TRBD1 matches at 9 bases. Germline V CDR1 and CDR2: SGDLS, YYNGEE. Germline trimming cut 4 bases from V and 5 bases from J; bases unmatched to any gene: 9. This CDR3 region has 16 residues.